This T cell receptor (beta chain) was obtained from a study of early T cells in non-severe SARS-CoV-2 infection. The wider study: Whole-blood bulk RNA, unsorted, was sequenced, and chains were unpaired. Study-wide findings and caveats: Private and CD4 specificities were missed by VDJdb matching, skewed to anti-spike CD8.

This clonotype was counted at least ten times. Its antigen remains unidentified. Germline V gene data show CDR1 as MNHNY and CDR2 as SVGAGI (reference sequence). Between the trimmed V and J ends, which lost 0 bases and 5 bases, there was a span of 7 bases. The CDR3 is 13 residues long. cDNA molecules, individually, were tagged with unique molecular identifiers. A single record per CDR3 protein comes from TCRdb applying MiXCR to the 5' RACE reads. Of tens of thousands of distinct CDR3 sequences listed, 5.6% were seen once; the top ten hold around 4.4%. V usage is TRBV6-6 and J usage is TRBJ2-5; D is perhaps TRBD1 (5 bases). The clonotype comes from an adult who was a healthcare worker with PCR-confirmed SARS-CoV-2 infection or an uninfected control (not recorded which). The sample consisted of whole blood. CDR3 residues: CASSYSGLETQYF. As DNA, the CDR3 is TGTGCCAGCAGTTACTCGGGGCTTGAGACCCAGTACTTC.